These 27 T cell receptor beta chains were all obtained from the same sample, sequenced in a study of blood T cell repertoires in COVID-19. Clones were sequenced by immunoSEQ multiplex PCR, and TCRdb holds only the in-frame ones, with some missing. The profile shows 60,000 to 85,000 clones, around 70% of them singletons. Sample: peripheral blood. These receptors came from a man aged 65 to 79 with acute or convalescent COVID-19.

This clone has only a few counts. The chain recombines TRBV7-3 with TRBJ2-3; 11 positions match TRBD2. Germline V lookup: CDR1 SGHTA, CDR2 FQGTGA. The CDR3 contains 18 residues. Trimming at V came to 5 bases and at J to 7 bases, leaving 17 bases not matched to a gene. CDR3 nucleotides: TGTGCCAGCAGCGAGGGGGGGACTAGCGGTCCCGTAGTGAATACGCAGTATTTT. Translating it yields CASSEGGTSGPVVNTQYF.

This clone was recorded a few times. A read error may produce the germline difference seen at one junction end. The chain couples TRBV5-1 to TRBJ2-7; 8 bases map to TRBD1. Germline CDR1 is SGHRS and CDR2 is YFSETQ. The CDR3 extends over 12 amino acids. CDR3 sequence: CASSLGEDRVDF. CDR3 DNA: TGCGCCAGCAGCTTGGGTGAGGACAGGGTCGACTTC.

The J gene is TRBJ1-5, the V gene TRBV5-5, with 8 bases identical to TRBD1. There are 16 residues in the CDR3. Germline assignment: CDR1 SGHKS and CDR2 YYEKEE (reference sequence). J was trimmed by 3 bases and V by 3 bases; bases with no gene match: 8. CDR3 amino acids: CASSWGTGLDNQPQHF. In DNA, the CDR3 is TGTGCCAGCAGCTGGGGGACAGGCCTCGACAATCAGCCCCAGCATTTT.

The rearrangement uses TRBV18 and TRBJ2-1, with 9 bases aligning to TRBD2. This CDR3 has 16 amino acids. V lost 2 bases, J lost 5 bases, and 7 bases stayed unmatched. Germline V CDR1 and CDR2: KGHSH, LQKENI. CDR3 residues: CASSPSPGLADNEQFF. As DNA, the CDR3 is TGTGCCAGCTCACCATCCCCGGGACTAGCCGACAATGAGCAGTTCTTC.

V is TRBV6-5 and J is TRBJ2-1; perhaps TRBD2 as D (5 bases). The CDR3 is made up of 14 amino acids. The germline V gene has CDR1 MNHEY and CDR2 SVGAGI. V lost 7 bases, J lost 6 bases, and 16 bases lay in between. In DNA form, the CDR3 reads TGTGCCAGCATTCCGGACTGGTCCCGCAATGAGCAGTTCTTC. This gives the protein CASIPDWSRNEQFF.

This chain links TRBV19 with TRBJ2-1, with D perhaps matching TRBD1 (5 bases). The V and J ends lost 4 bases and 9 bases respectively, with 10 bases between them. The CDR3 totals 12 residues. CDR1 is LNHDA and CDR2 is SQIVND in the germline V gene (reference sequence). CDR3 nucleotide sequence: TGTGCCAGTAGTAACAGGTTGGCTGAGCAGTTCTTC. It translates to CASSNRLAEQFF.

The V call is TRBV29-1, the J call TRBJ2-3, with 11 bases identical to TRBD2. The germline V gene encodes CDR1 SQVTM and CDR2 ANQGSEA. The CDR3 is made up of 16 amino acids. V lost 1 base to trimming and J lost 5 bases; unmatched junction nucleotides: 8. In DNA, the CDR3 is TGCAGCGTTGAAGGTGGGCTAGCGGGAGGAATAGATACGCAGTATTTT. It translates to CSVEGGLAGGIDTQYF.

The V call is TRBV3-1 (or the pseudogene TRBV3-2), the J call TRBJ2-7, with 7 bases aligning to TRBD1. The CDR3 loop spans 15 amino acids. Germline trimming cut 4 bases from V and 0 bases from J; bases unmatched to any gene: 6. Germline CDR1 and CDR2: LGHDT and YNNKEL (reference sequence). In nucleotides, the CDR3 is TGTGCCAGCAGCCCAGACGGGACAGCCTCCTACGAGCAGTACTTC. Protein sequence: CASSPDGTASYEQYF.

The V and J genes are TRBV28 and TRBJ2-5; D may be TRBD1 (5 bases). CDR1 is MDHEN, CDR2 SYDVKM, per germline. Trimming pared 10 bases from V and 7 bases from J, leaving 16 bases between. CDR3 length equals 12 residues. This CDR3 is CATLRGQGTQYF. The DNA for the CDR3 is TGTGCCACCCTCCGAGGCCAGGGGACCCAGTACTTC.

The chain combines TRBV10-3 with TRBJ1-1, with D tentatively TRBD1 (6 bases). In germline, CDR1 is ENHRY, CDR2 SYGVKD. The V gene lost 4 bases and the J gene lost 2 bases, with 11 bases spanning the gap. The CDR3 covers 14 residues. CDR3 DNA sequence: TGTGCCATCAGTGGTAGGACAGATAACACTGAAGCTTTCTTT. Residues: CAISGRTDNTEAFF.

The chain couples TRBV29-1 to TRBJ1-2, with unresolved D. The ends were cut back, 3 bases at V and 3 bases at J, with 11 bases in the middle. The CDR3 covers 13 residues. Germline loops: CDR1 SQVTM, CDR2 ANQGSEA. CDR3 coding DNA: TGCAGCGTTGATTCCGACATATACTATGGCTACACCTTC. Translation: CSVDSDIYYGYTF.

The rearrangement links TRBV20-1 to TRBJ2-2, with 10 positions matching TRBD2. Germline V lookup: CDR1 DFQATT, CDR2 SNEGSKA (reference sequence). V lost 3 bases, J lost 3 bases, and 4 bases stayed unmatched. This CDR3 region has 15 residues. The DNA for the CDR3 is TGCAGTGCTAGTCAGCGGGAGGGCTACACCGGGGAGCTGTTTTTT. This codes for CSASQREGYTGELFF.

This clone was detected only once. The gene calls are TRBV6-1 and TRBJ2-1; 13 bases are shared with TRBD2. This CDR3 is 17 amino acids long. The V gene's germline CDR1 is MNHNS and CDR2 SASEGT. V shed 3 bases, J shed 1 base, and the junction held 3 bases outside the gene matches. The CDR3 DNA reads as TGTGCCAGCAGTGATGGGACTAGCGGGGTTTCCTACAATGAGCAGTTCTTC. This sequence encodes CASSDGTSGVSYNEQFF.

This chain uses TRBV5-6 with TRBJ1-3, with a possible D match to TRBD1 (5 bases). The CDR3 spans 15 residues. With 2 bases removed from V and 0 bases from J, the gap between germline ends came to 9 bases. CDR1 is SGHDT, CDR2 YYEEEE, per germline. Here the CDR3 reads CASSFRTTSGNTIYF. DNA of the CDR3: TGTGCCAGCAGCTTCCGGACAACCTCTGGAAACACCATATATTTT.

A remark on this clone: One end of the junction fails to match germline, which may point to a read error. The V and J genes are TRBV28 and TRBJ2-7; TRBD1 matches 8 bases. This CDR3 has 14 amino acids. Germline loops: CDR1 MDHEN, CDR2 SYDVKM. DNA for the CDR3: TGTGCCAGCAGCCTACTTACAGGGGGTCTCGGCCGTCGCTTC. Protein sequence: CASSLLTGGLGRRF.

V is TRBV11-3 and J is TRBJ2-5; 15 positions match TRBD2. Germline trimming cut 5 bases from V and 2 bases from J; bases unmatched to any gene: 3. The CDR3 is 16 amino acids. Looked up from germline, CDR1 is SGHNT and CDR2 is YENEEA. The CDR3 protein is CASSRGTSGGQETQYF. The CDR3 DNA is TGTGCCAGCAGCCGGGGGACTAGCGGGGGGCAAGAGACCCAGTACTTC. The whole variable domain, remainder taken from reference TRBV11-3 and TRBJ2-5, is EAGVVQSPRYKIIEKKQPVAFWCNPISGHNTLYWYLQNLGQGPELLIRYENEEAVDDSQLPKDRFSAERLKGVDSTLKIQPAELGDSAVYLCASSRGTSGGQETQYFGPGTRLLVL.

CDR3 loop: CASSNRETDTQYF. CDR3 DNA sequence: TGTGCCAGCAGCAACAGGGAAACAGATACGCAGTATTTT. The chain recombines TRBV7-6 with TRBJ2-3, with D possibly being TRBD1 (6 bases). CDR1 and CDR2 (germline): SGHVS, FNYEAQ. The length of the CDR3 is 13 residues. With 5 bases removed from V and 3 bases from J, the gap between germline ends came to 9 bases.

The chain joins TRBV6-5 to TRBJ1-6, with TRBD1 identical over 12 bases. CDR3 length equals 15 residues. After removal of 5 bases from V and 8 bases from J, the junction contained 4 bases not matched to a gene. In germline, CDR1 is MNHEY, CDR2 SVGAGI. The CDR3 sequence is CASSTGTGGYSPLHF. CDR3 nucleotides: TGTGCCAGCAGTACTGGGACAGGGGGCTATTCACCCCTCCACTTT.

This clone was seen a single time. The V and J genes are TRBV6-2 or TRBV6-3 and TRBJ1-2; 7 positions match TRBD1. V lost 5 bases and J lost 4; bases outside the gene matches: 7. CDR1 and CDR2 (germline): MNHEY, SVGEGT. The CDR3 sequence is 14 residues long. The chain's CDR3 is CASSKSRDSYGYTF. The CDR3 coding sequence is TGTGCCAGCAGTAAGTCCCGGGACAGCTATGGCTACACCTTC.

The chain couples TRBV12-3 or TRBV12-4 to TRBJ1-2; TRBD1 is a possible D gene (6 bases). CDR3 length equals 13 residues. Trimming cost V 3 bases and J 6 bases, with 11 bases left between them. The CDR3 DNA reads TGTGCCAGCAGTTTGTGGGGGCGAGATGGCTACACCTTC. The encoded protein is CASSLWGRDGYTF.

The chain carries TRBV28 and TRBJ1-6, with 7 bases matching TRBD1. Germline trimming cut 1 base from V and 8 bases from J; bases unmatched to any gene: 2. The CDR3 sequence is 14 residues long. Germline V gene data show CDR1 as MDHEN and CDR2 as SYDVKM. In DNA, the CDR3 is TGTGCCAGCAGTTTATTCAGGGGGGATTCACCCCTCCACTTT. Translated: CASSLFRGDSPLHF.

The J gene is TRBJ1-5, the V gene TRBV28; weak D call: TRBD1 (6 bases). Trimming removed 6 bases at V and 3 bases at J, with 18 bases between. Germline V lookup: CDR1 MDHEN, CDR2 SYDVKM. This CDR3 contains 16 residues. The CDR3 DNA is TGTGCCAGCAGGTTAAGACAGGTATACTTCAATCAGCCCCAGCATTTT. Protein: CASRLRQVYFNQPQHF.

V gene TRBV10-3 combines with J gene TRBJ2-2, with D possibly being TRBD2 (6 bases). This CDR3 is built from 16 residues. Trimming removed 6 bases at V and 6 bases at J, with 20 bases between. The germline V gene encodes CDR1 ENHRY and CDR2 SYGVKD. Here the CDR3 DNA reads TGTGCCATCAGCCTGTCTGCTGCGGGACCATCCGGGGAGCTGTTTTTT. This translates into CAISLSAAGPSGELFF.

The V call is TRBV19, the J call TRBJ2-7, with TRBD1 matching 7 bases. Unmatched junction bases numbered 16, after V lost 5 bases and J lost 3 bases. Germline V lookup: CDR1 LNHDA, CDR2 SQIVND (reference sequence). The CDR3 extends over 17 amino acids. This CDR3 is CASSLQGPPLFSYEQYF. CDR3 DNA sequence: TGTGCCAGTAGTCTACAGGGGCCCCCTCTCTTCAGCTACGAGCAGTACTTC.

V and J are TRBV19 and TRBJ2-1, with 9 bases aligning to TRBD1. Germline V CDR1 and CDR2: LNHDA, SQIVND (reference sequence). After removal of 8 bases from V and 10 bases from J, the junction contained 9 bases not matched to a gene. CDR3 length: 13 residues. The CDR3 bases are TGTGCCAGTCGTCCCGGGACAGGGTACGAGCAGTTCTTC. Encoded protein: CASRPGTGYEQFF. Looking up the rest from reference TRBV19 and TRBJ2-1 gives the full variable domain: DGGITQSPKYLFRKEGQNVTLSCEQNLNHDAMYWYRQDPGQGLRLIYYSQIVNDFQKGDIAEGYSVSREKKESFPLTVTSAQKNPTAFYLCASRPGTGYEQFFGPGTRLTVL.

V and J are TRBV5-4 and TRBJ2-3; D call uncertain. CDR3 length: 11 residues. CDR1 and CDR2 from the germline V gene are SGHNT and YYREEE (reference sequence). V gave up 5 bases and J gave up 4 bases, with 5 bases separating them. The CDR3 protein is CASSSADTQYF. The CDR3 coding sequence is TGTGCCAGCAGTTCAGCAGATACGCAGTATTTT.

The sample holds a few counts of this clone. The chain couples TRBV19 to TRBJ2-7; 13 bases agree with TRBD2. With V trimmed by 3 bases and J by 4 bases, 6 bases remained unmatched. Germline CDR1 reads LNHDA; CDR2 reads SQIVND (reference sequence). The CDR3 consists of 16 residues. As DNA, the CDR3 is TGTGCCAGTAGTATGGGTTGGACTAGCGGGAGTTACGAGCAGTACTTC. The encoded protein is CASSMGWTSGSYEQYF.